The rows below give T cell receptor beta chains drawn from one sample of a study of response to subunit inactivated influenza vaccine. TCRdb re-called the RT-PCR reads with MiXCR, one entry per CDR3 protein. The table shows 650,000 or so distinct CDR3 sequences, with about 14% occurring only once. Source: PBMCs from blood, taken less than 15 days before vaccination. The receptors come from a man aged 50 or older who received an inactivated influenza vaccine. Each CDR3 is given with its conserved first and last residue. A D gene is named only where the DNA matches it firmly. A clone size is listed for some rows: how often the clone was seen (once, few, many), or a class if it is expanded.

d_call: -
j_call: TRBJ2-3
cdr3_length: 14
v_call: TRBV18
clone_size: -
cdr3_aa: CASSLGERSDTQYF
cdr3_nt: TGTGCCAGCTCACTAGGGGAGAGGTCAGATACGCAGTATTTT

d_call: -
j_call: TRBJ2-7
cdr3_length: 13
v_call: TRBV20-1
clone_size: -
cdr3_aa: CSAPRQDGYEQYF
cdr3_nt: TGCAGTGCACCGCGACAGGACGGATACGAGCAGTACTTC

d_call: TRBD2
j_call: TRBJ2-1
cdr3_length: 19
v_call: TRBV2
clone_size: few
cdr3_aa: CASSGQSQPLAGVNNEQFF
cdr3_nt: TGTGCCAGCAGTGGTCAATCACAACCTCTAGCGGGAGTTAACAATGAGCAGTTCTTC

d_call: -
j_call: TRBJ1-2
cdr3_length: 17
v_call: TRBV7-8
clone_size: few
cdr3_aa: CASSLVSGTTQTYGYTF
cdr3_nt: TGTGCCAGCAGCTTAGTGTCCGGCACCACACAAACCTATGGCTACACCTTC

d_call: -
j_call: TRBJ2-1
cdr3_length: 13
v_call: TRBV5-5
clone_size: -
cdr3_aa: CASSLIGAYEQFF
cdr3_nt: TGTGCCAGCAGCTTAATAGGGGCCTATGAGCAGTTCTTC

d_call: -
j_call: TRBJ2-3
cdr3_length: 16
v_call: TRBV29-1
clone_size: -
cdr3_aa: CSGSRGFGGSTDTQYF
cdr3_nt: TGCAGCGGTTCTAGGGGTTTTGGCGGGAGCACAGATACGCAGTATTTT

d_call: TRBD2
j_call: TRBJ2-5
cdr3_length: 18
v_call: TRBV4-2
clone_size: -
cdr3_aa: CASSQVRTSGMGQETQYF
cdr3_nt: TGTGCCAGCAGCCAAGTCCGGACTAGCGGGATGGGGCAAGAGACCCAGTACTTC

d_call: TRBD2
j_call: TRBJ2-5
cdr3_length: 20
v_call: TRBV5-1
clone_size: -
cdr3_aa: CASSYAGTSGGAVSQETQYF
cdr3_nt: TGCGCCAGCAGCTACGCCGGGACTAGCGGGGGGGCGGTATCCCAAGAGACCCAGTACTTC

d_call: -
j_call: TRBJ1-1
cdr3_length: 14
v_call: TRBV11-2
clone_size: -
cdr3_aa: CASTWGRVSTEAFF
cdr3_nt: TGTGCCAGCACTTGGGGCAGGGTGAGCACTGAAGCTTTCTTT

d_call: TRBD1
j_call: TRBJ1-2
cdr3_length: 13
v_call: TRBV28
clone_size: many
cdr3_aa: CASSWGTGNGYTF
cdr3_nt: TGTGCCAGCAGTTGGGGGACAGGGAACGGCTACACCTTC

d_call: -
j_call: TRBJ2-1
cdr3_length: 17
v_call: TRBV4-1
clone_size: few
cdr3_aa: CASSVGLAQSSYNEQFF
cdr3_nt: TGCGCCAGCAGCGTTGGGTTGGCACAGAGCTCCTACAATGAGCAGTTCTTC

d_call: TRBD2
j_call: TRBJ2-3
cdr3_length: 15
v_call: TRBV12-3/TRBV12-4
clone_size: many
cdr3_aa: CASSGTSGRIDTQYF
cdr3_nt: TGTGCCAGCAGTGGGACTAGCGGGAGGATAGATACGCAGTATTTT

d_call: -
j_call: TRBJ2-5
cdr3_length: 14
v_call: TRBV2
clone_size: many
cdr3_aa: CASSEDGFGETQYF
cdr3_nt: TGTGCCAGCAGTGAAGATGGGTTTGGAGAGACCCAGTACTTC

d_call: -
j_call: TRBJ2-5
cdr3_length: 13
v_call: TRBV6-1
clone_size: -
cdr3_aa: CASREQGVKTQYF
cdr3_nt: TGTGCCAGCAGAGAACAGGGTGTGAAGACCCAGTACTTC

d_call: TRBD2
j_call: TRBJ2-1
cdr3_length: 17
v_call: TRBV10-3
clone_size: -
cdr3_aa: CAISGGSGRALGNEQFF
cdr3_nt: TGTGCCATCAGTGGGGGTAGCGGGAGAGCTCTAGGCAATGAGCAGTTCTTC

d_call: TRBD1
j_call: TRBJ2-4
cdr3_length: 14
v_call: TRBV5-1
clone_size: few
cdr3_aa: CASSSGTGGDIQYF
cdr3_nt: TGCGCCAGCAGCTCCGGGACAGGGGGTGACATTCAGTACTTC

d_call: -
j_call: TRBJ2-4
cdr3_length: 13
v_call: TRBV20-1
clone_size: few
cdr3_aa: CSASTLHGNIQYF
cdr3_nt: TGCAGTGCTAGTACCCTACATGGAAACATTCAGTACTTC

d_call: -
j_call: TRBJ2-7
cdr3_length: 14
v_call: TRBV20-1
clone_size: -
cdr3_aa: CSASVLAKTYEQYF
cdr3_nt: TGCAGTGCTAGTGTATTAGCGAAAACCTACGAGCAGTACTTC

d_call: -
j_call: TRBJ1-1
cdr3_length: 12
v_call: TRBV12-3/TRBV12-4
clone_size: many
cdr3_aa: CASSFSGSEAFF
cdr3_nt: TGTGCCAGCAGTTTTTCGGGGTCCGAAGCTTTCTTT

d_call: TRBD1
j_call: TRBJ2-7
cdr3_length: 15
v_call: TRBV28
clone_size: -
cdr3_aa: CASSLPAGGPYEQYF
cdr3_nt: TGTGCCAGCAGTTTACCGGCAGGGGGACCCTACGAGCAGTACTTC

d_call: TRBD1
j_call: TRBJ2-3
cdr3_length: 18
v_call: TRBV10-3
clone_size: -
cdr3_aa: CAISRTGADIVGTDMQYF
cdr3_nt: TGTGCCATCAGTCGGACAGGGGCCGATATAGTTGGCACAGATATGCAGTATTTT

d_call: -
j_call: TRBJ2-5
cdr3_length: 15
v_call: TRBV28
clone_size: -
cdr3_aa: CASSNRRQYQETQYF
cdr3_nt: TGTGCCAGCAGCAACAGGAGACAGTACCAAGAGACCCAGTACTTC

d_call: TRBD1
j_call: TRBJ2-7
cdr3_length: 12
v_call: TRBV11-2
clone_size: many
cdr3_aa: CASRQGAYEQYF
cdr3_nt: TGTGCCAGCAGACAGGGGGCCTACGAGCAGTACTTC

d_call: -
j_call: TRBJ1-2
cdr3_length: 13
v_call: TRBV6-1
clone_size: few
cdr3_aa: CASSEGTGLGYTF
cdr3_nt: TGTGCCAGCAGTGAAGGGACCGGGTTGGGCTACACCTTC

d_call: TRBD1
j_call: TRBJ2-1
cdr3_length: 10
v_call: TRBV25-1
clone_size: -
cdr3_aa: CASREQGWFF
cdr3_nt: TGTGCCAGCAGGGAACAGGGGTGGTTCTTC

d_call: TRBD2
j_call: TRBJ2-1
cdr3_length: 14
v_call: TRBV29-1
clone_size: many
cdr3_aa: CSVVREGPYNEQFF
cdr3_nt: TGCAGCGTTGTGAGGGAGGGCCCCTACAATGAGCAGTTCTTC

d_call: -
j_call: TRBJ2-2
cdr3_length: 15
v_call: TRBV24-1
clone_size: -
cdr3_aa: CATSDPALNTGELFF
cdr3_nt: TGTGCCACCAGTGACCCCGCACTGAACACCGGGGAGCTGTTTTTT

d_call: -
j_call: TRBJ2-1
cdr3_length: 16
v_call: TRBV7-6
clone_size: -
cdr3_aa: CASSLSSVPNYNEQFF
cdr3_nt: TGTGCCAGCAGCTTATCGTCCGTACCCAACTACAATGAGCAGTTCTTC

d_call: -
j_call: TRBJ2-5
cdr3_length: 15
v_call: TRBV2
clone_size: once
cdr3_aa: CASTLDWRYQETQYF
cdr3_nt: TGTGCCAGCACCTTGGACTGGAGGTACCAAGAGACCCAGTACTTC

d_call: TRBD2
j_call: TRBJ2-5
cdr3_length: 15
v_call: TRBV20-1
clone_size: few
cdr3_aa: CSASGLAGFRETQYF
cdr3_nt: TGCAGTGCTAGTGGACTAGCGGGGTTTCGGGAGACCCAGTACTTC

d_call: -
j_call: TRBJ1-1
cdr3_length: 15
v_call: TRBV5-1
clone_size: -
cdr3_aa: CASSFQGGSNTEAFF
cdr3_nt: TGCGCCAGCAGCTTTCAGGGAGGGTCGAACACTGAAGCTTTCTTT

d_call: -
j_call: TRBJ1-1
cdr3_length: 14
v_call: TRBV3-1
clone_size: -
cdr3_aa: CASSEHGGNTEAFF
cdr3_nt: TGTGCCAGCAGTGAGCACGGCGGGAACACTGAAGCTTTCTTT

d_call: TRBD2
j_call: TRBJ2-4
cdr3_length: 15
v_call: TRBV7-9
clone_size: few
cdr3_aa: CASSLDAGGPNIQYF
cdr3_nt: TGTGCCAGCAGCTTAGACGCGGGGGGCCCAAACATTCAGTACTTC

d_call: -
j_call: TRBJ2-2
cdr3_length: 17
v_call: TRBV4-1
clone_size: many
cdr3_aa: CASSQEMGSGGPGELFF
cdr3_nt: TGCGCCAGCAGCCAAGAAATGGGAAGTGGTGGGCCCGGGGAGCTGTTTTTT

d_call: -
j_call: TRBJ2-2
cdr3_length: 18
v_call: TRBV5-1
clone_size: -
cdr3_aa: CASSLASQGRYITGELFF
cdr3_nt: TGCGCCAGCAGCTTGGCCAGTCAGGGACGATACATCACCGGGGAGCTGTTTTTT

d_call: TRBD1
j_call: TRBJ1-1
cdr3_length: 14
v_call: TRBV5-6
clone_size: -
cdr3_aa: CASSLGQAGTEAFF
cdr3_nt: TGTGCCAGCAGCTTAGGACAGGCTGGCACTGAAGCTTTCTTT

d_call: -
j_call: TRBJ2-1
cdr3_length: 12
v_call: TRBV29-1
clone_size: many
cdr3_aa: CSVDRGYNEQFF
cdr3_nt: TGCAGCGTTGATAGGGGATACAATGAGCAGTTCTTC

d_call: -
j_call: TRBJ2-3
cdr3_length: 15
v_call: TRBV9
clone_size: -
cdr3_aa: CASSVDTGGTDTQYF
cdr3_nt: TGTGCCAGCAGCGTCGACACTGGTGGCACAGATACGCAGTATTTT

d_call: -
j_call: TRBJ2-2
cdr3_length: 12
v_call: TRBV12-3/TRBV12-4
clone_size: many
cdr3_aa: CASNQGPGELFF
cdr3_nt: TGTGCCAGCAACCAGGGACCCGGGGAGCTGTTTTTT

d_call: TRBD1
j_call: TRBJ1-2
cdr3_length: 16
v_call: TRBV7-9
clone_size: many
cdr3_aa: CASSSTGGGWNYGYTF
cdr3_nt: TGTGCCAGCAGCTCGACAGGGGGTGGATGGAACTATGGCTACACCTTC

d_call: -
j_call: TRBJ2-2
cdr3_length: 14
v_call: TRBV20-1
clone_size: few
cdr3_aa: CSARTGWGGGELFF
cdr3_nt: TGCAGTGCTAGGACAGGGTGGGGAGGCGGGGAGCTGTTTTTT

d_call: -
j_call: TRBJ2-7
cdr3_length: 15
v_call: TRBV28
clone_size: -
cdr3_aa: CASYGSGGTSYEQYF
cdr3_nt: TGTGCCAGCTACGGGTCCGGCGGGACCTCCTACGAGCAGTACTTC

d_call: TRBD2
j_call: TRBJ2-7
cdr3_length: 16
v_call: TRBV4-1
clone_size: -
cdr3_aa: CASSQPASGGLYEQYF
cdr3_nt: TGCGCCAGCAGCCAACCGGCTAGCGGGGGGCTGTACGAGCAGTACTTC

d_call: TRBD1
j_call: TRBJ2-7
cdr3_length: 16
v_call: TRBV10-3
clone_size: few
cdr3_aa: CAISPGTGSRSYEQYF
cdr3_nt: TGTGCCATCAGCCCCGGGACAGGGAGCAGGTCCTACGAGCAGTACTTC

d_call: -
j_call: TRBJ2-7
cdr3_length: 14
v_call: TRBV4-2
clone_size: few
cdr3_aa: CASSRRDGMNEQYF
cdr3_nt: TGTGCCAGCAGCCGCCGGGACGGCATGAACGAGCAGTACTTC

d_call: -
j_call: TRBJ1-1
cdr3_length: 12
v_call: TRBV30
clone_size: few
cdr3_aa: CAHAGSGTEAFF
cdr3_nt: TGTGCCCACGCGGGATCGGGCACTGAAGCTTTCTTT

d_call: -
j_call: TRBJ2-7
cdr3_length: 12
v_call: TRBV30
clone_size: few
cdr3_aa: CAWNDRTYEQYF
cdr3_nt: TGTGCCTGGAACGACAGAACCTACGAGCAGTACTTC

d_call: TRBD2
j_call: TRBJ2-2
cdr3_length: 17
v_call: TRBV9
clone_size: -
cdr3_aa: CASSVPSGSPNTGELFF
cdr3_nt: TGTGCCAGCAGCGTCCCCAGCGGGAGCCCGAACACCGGGGAGCTGTTTTTT

d_call: TRBD2
j_call: TRBJ2-1
cdr3_length: 20
v_call: TRBV5-1
clone_size: -
cdr3_aa: CASSPGLAGLSSSSYNEQFF
cdr3_nt: TGCGCCAGCAGCCCGGGACTAGCGGGACTTTCTTCGAGCTCCTACAATGAGCAGTTCTTC

d_call: TRBD1
j_call: TRBJ1-5
cdr3_length: 13
v_call: TRBV7-9
clone_size: -
cdr3_aa: CASSVDRGQPQHF
cdr3_nt: TGTGCCAGCAGCGTAGACAGGGGGCAGCCCCAGCATTTT